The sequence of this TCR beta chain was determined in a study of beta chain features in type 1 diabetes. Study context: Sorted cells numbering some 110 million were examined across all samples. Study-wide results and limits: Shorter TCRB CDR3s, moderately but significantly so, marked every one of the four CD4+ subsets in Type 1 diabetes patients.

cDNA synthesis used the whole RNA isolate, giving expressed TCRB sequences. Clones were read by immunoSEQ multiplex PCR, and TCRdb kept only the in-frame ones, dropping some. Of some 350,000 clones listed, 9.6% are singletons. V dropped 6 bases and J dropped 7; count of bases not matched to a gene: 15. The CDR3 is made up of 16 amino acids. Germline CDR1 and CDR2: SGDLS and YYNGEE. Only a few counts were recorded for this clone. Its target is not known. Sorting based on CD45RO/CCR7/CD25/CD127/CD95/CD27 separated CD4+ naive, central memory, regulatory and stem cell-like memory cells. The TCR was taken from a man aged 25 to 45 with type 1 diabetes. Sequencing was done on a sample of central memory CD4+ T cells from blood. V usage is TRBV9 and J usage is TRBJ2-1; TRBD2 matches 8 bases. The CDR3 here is CASTSSPGTSSNEQFF. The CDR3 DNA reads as TGTGCCAGCACCTCAAGTCCCGGGACTAGTTCGAATGAGCAGTTCTTC.